The TCR beta chain under discussion was sequenced for a study of T cell responses to AZD1222 COVID-19 vaccine. The protocol was immunoSEQ multiplex PCR, while the TCRdb copy is restricted to in-frame clones and leaves out a portion. The data hold around 150,000 clones, with about nine tenths observed a single time. This receptor was taken from an adult who received the AZD1222 COVID-19 vaccine. Here the sequenced sample was peripheral blood, taken 28 days after the second AZD1222 dose.

CDR3: CASSWDRDTMNTEAFF. For the CDR3, the DNA is TGTGCCAGCAGTTGGGACAGGGATACGATGAACACTGAAGCTTTCTTT. The rearrangement links TRBV6-5 to TRBJ1-1, with 9 bases matching TRBD1. Germline V gene lookup returns CDR1 MNHEY and CDR2 SVGAGI. The V segment lost 4 bases and the J segment 0 bases; nucleotides outside the gene matches: 6. This CDR3 spans 16 amino acids.